The clone carrying this T cell receptor (beta chain) showed up just once. These data are taken from a study of shared clonotypes between healthy human individuals. Across the whole study: Serving as donors were two women and a few men, whose ages spanned 18 to 49.

Naive CD8 populations comprised CD45RO-negative cells positively selected for CCR7, excluding terminally differentiated effector memory CD45RA+ cells. Caucasian adults residing in Nashville, Tennessee made up all the donors. Germline V lookup: CDR1 LGHNA, CDR2 YSLEER. V shed 1 base and J shed 0 bases, with 10 bases lying between them. The CDR3 has 15 amino acids. Per the authors' pipeline: Because ImmunoSEQ provided only junction sequences with no quality scores, the filtering differed. The repertoire was sequenced with immunoSEQ multiplex PCR; TCRdb's copy has only in-frame clones and lacks some. V, J and clone size reflect that table, while D and trimming were determined from the DNA. The repertoire consists of some 2,100,000 clones, with just over 90% occurring once and the leading ten covering 1.7%.

The sample comprised naive CD8+ T cells from PBMCs. This rearrangement joins TRBV4-3 to TRBJ2-7, with D possibly TRBD1 on 6 matching bases. The clonotype was recovered from a man in his late teens or twenties in good health. Some clones in this sample may be carry-over from other donors' samples. In nucleotides, the CDR3 is TGCGCCAGCAGCCAAGTCAGGGGCCACTCCTACGAGCAGTACTTC. This gives the protein CASSQVRGHSYEQYF.